This TCR beta chain was identified in a study of T cell responses to AZD1222 COVID-19 vaccine (dated by TCRdb to the early 2020s). Study-wide context: AZD1222 recipients given second doses at about 4 weeks or at about 12 weeks were pooled, since spike-specific TCR depth and breadth were not found to differ between the two schedules. A total of 233 trial participants underwent TCR sequencing, of whom 200 to 220 had received two doses of AZD1222 and about 25 had received two doses of the MenACWY control vaccine. Trial participants were enrolled into age subgroups of 18-55, 56-69 and 70-plus years, which contained about 150, 28 and 57 TCR-sequenced participants, respectively. Study-wide conclusions, independent of this receptor: In the small 56-69-year group, the increase in depth fell short of significance, most likely because of low power. Epitopes outside the regions mutated in the B.1.351 and B.1.1.7 variants were reportedly recognized by nearly half of the unique spike-specific TCRs. Vaccine-associated CD4 TCRs spanned the whole spike protein, with dominant responses in regions 160-218 and 743-854. No day 14 peak-response samples were available, so repertoires were characterized only after the peak T cell response. After two AZD1222 doses, both the breadth and the depth of spike-specific TCRs were significantly higher than at day 0 and than in MenACWY recipients. Most participants were white British and females outnumbered males, and the authors suggested that clonal diversity may have been underestimated. Only five or six AZD1222 recipients were SARS-CoV-2 seropositive at baseline, limiting conclusions about previously exposed vaccinees.

According to the study, the label for this sample's time point signals: baseline before first vaccination. Vaccinee samples came from UK trials COV001 and COV002, including a single-blind randomized controlled phase 2/3 trial of AZD1222 (ChAdOx1 nCoV-19) in healthy adults. Trial participant PBMC samples were collected at day 0 and day 28 after the second dose for TCRbeta chain sequencing. The CDR3 goes from the cysteine to the phenylalanine over 14 residues. Here the CDR3 DNA is all that survives: 42 bases in frame from base 1. The CDR1 and CDR2 encoded by the germline V gene are KGHDR and SFDVKD. About this clone itself: It has no known antigen specificity. At one end, the junction sequence differs from germline, possibly due to a read error.

The CDR3 regions of human TCRbeta chains were analyzed by immunosequencing. Per the source publication's procedure: Repertoire TCRs were matched against a reference library of SARS-CoV-2-specific TCRs generated with the MIRA antigen-specificity platform. Breadth meant the fraction of unique TCRs that were SARS-CoV-2-associated, whereas depth meant the fraction of total T cells that were SARS-CoV-2-associated. Using the MIRA data, each spike-specific TCR was mapped to the spike region that the TCR reacts to and placed in a CD4 or CD8 class. Log10-transformed breadth and depth values were compared by one-way ANOVA with Sidak's multiple comparisons tests. Drawn from immuneACCESS, this table holds only the in-frame rearrangements with V and J called that TCRdb kept. Clones are partly lost; checked studies trace under half to an unresolved V gene and leave the rest unexplained. V and J calls and clone size are copied from that table; D and trimming were computed from the DNA. The sample table records 75,000 to 100,000 clones; about nine tenths of these occur just once. The biggest ten clones account for approximately 25% of the sample.

The clonotype comes from an adult in good health. The chain joins TRBV24-1 to TRBJ1-2; no confident D gene assignment can be made. Sequenced here: peripheral blood, sampled on day 0 of AZD1222 vaccination. CDR3 loop: CATSDFDPSYGYTF. The bases are TGTGCCACCAGTGATTTTGACCCCTCCTATGGCTACACCTTT.